These 26 T cell receptor beta chains were sequenced from one sample in a study of Graves' ophthalmopathy and Graves' hyperthyroidism. Amplification of TCR beta CDR3 regions used RNA transcripts. First-round RT-PCR used HTBI primers; second-round multiplex PCR followed. TCRdb reprocessed the multiplex PCR reads via MiXCR and lists one record per CDR3 protein. The sample has about 1.2 million distinct CDR3 sequences; about 38% are singletons. Sequenced material: peripheral blood or thyroid tissue (not recorded which). These receptor sequences come from an adult man with Graves' hyperthyroidism.

In its sample, this clonotype was seen a few times. The CDR3 does not close with the conserved phenylalanine or tryptophan, likely indicating a read error. The DNA is omitted, as the CDR3 cannot be located on it reliably, and the CDR3 follows TCRdb's listing. The V call is TRBV7-9, the J call TRBJ2-6. The CDR3 is 8 amino acids long, termini counted. The germline V gene has CDR1 SEHNR and CDR2 FQNEAQ (reference sequence). The CDR3: CASSLQIS.

The rearrangement joins TRBV29-1 to TRBJ2-7; D unresolved. Germline V gives CDR1 SQVTM, CDR2 ANQGSEA. The CDR3 covers 13 residues. Trimming pared 1 base from V and 0 bases from J, leaving 7 bases between. The CDR3 sequence is CSVEASNSYEQYF. For the CDR3, the DNA is TGCAGCGTTGAAGCTTCAAACTCCTACGAGCAGTACTTC.

Worth noting for this clonotype: A read error may produce the germline difference seen at one junction end. This rearrangement joins TRBV19 to TRBJ1-1; TRBD1 is a possible D gene (6 bases). Germline values: CDR1 LNHDA, CDR2 SQIVND (reference sequence). This CDR3 region has 15 residues. The CDR3: CDSRQQGRGATEAFF. CDR3 bases: TGTGACAGTAGACAACAGGGACGCGGGGCCACTGAAGCTTTCTTT.

This rearrangement joins TRBV11-1 to TRBJ2-7; D gene unclear. CDR1 is SGHAT, CDR2 FQDESV, per germline (reference sequence). V lost 10 bases, J lost 3 bases, and 13 bases lay in between. This CDR3 is 12 amino acids long. CDR3 amino acids: CAISTQFYEQYF. The CDR3 DNA reads TGTGCCATCAGTACACAGTTCTACGAGCAGTACTTC.

This clonotype was detected many times. The chain couples TRBV20-1 to TRBJ2-7, with D possibly being TRBD2 (5 bases). The CDR3 covers 13 residues. V was cut by 8 bases and J by 3 bases, with 17 bases left in between. The germline V gene encodes CDR1 DFQATT and CDR2 SNEGSKA (reference sequence). In nucleotides, the CDR3 is TGCAGTTCAACAGAGGGTGATATCTACGAGCAGTACTTC. Translating gives CSSTEGDIYEQYF.

The rearrangement links TRBV12-3 or TRBV12-4 to TRBJ1-1; D ambiguous. The CDR3 has 14 amino acids. Trimming removed 5 bases at V and 0 bases at J, with 10 bases between. The CDR3 bases are TGTGCCAGCAGTCCAACACCGCTGAACACTGAAGCTTTCTTT. Translation: CASSPTPLNTEAFF.

This clonotype was counted ten times or more. The chain links TRBV7-8 to TRBJ2-7; D is tentatively TRBD1 or TRBD2 (7 bases each). Trimming stripped 6 bases from V and 6 bases from J, with 21 bases between. The CDR3 consists of 15 residues. CDR1 and CDR2 from the germline V gene are SGHVS and FQNEAQ. The CDR3 loop reads CASSLQGGPSGEQYF. CDR3 in DNA: TGTGCCAGCAGTCTTCAGGGGGGGCCCTCCGGCGAGCAGTACTTC.

The rearrangement links TRBV10-3 to TRBJ1-5; perhaps TRBD1 as D (6 bases). The DNA end is a closer match to TRBJ2-3, so the J assignment may be wrong. CDR3 size: 15 residues. The V gene's germline CDR1 is ENHRY and CDR2 SYGVKD. The CDR3 spells CAISQGGTSTDTQYF. Written as DNA, the CDR3 is TGTGCCATCAGCCAAGGGGGTACTAGCACAGATACGCAGTATTTT.

This clonotype has a handful of counts. The chain joins TRBV24-1 to TRBJ2-7; D may be TRBD2 (5 bases). The J call may be in error: the DNA end matches TRBJ2-1 better. The CDR3 totals 12 residues. Germline values: CDR1 KGHDR, CDR2 SFDVKD. The CDR3 here is CATSAGDNEQFF. The CDR3 bases are TGTGCCACCAGTGCCGGGGACAATGAGCAGTTCTTC.

This clonotype was observed at least ten times. V is TRBV29-1 and J is TRBJ2-7, with 8 bases matching TRBD1. V was pared by 8 bases and J by 3 bases, with 6 bases of the junction left unmatched. The germline V gene encodes CDR1 SQVTM and CDR2 ANQGSEA. The CDR3 runs to 12 residues. The CDR3 sequence is CSFQGARYEQYF. DNA for the CDR3: TGCAGCTTCCAGGGGGCTCGCTACGAGCAGTACTTC.

Many counts were recorded for this clonotype. The V and J genes are TRBV10-2 and TRBJ1-3; maybe TRBD1 (5 bases). Germline-derived CDR1 and CDR2 are WSHSY and SAAADI. The V end lost 5 bases, the J end lost 4 bases, and 15 bases lay between the germline ends. The CDR3 is 15 amino acids. The CDR3 loop is CASSLTGMRGNTIYF. CDR3 DNA sequence: TGCGCCAGCAGTTTAACAGGAATGAGAGGAAACACCATATATTTT.

This clonotype was counted a single time. V usage is TRBV20-1 and J usage is TRBJ2-6, with D perhaps matching TRBD1 (6 bases). From germline, CDR1 is DFQATT and CDR2 SNEGSKA (reference sequence). Deletions cut 6 bases from V and 3 bases from J, with 9 bases between. This CDR3 comprises 13 residues. In DNA, the CDR3 is TGCAGTGCCAGGACAGTTGGGGCCAACGTCCTGACTTTC. This encodes CSARTVGANVLTF.

Many counts were recorded for this clonotype. V is TRBV7-2 and J is TRBJ1-1; 9 positions agree with TRBD1. CDR1 is SGHTA, CDR2 FQGNSA, per germline. V gave up 5 bases and J gave up 6 bases; unmatched junction bases: 7. The CDR3 covers 14 residues. The CDR3: CASSESRQGAEAFF. For the CDR3, the DNA is TGTGCCAGCAGCGAAAGCAGACAGGGGGCTGAAGCTTTCTTT.

CDR3 coding DNA: TGTGCCACCAGCAGAGTCTTAGGACTAGCGGGGGCCGATACGCAGTATTTT. This codes for CATSRVLGLAGADTQYF. J is TRBJ2-3 and V is TRBV15; 13 positions match TRBD2. The CDR3 totals 17 residues. Germline V gene lookup returns CDR1 LNHNV and CDR2 YYDKDF (reference sequence). V dropped 1 base and J dropped 6; count of bases not matched to a gene: 7.

About this clonotype itself: Relative to the germline gene, one junction end is altered; a read error may explain this. V is TRBV7-9 and J is TRBJ2-5; 7 nucleotides agree with TRBD2. Germline CDR1 is SEHNR and CDR2 is FQNEAQ (reference sequence). The CDR3 totals 15 residues. CDR3 DNA: TGCGCCAGCAGCCAAACGCGGGAGAGTTGGGAGACCCAGTACTTC. Residues: CASSQTRESWETQYF. Variable domain in full (rest from reference TRBV7-9 and TRBJ2-5): DTGVSQNPRHKITKRGQNVTFRCDPISEHNRLYWYRQTLGQGPEFLTYFQNEAQLEKSRLLSDRFSAERPKGSFSTLEIQRTEQGDSAMYLCASSQTRESWETQYFGPGTRLLVL.

To note about this clonotype: At one of its ends the junction is not consistent with the germline gene, which may arise from a read error. The J gene is TRBJ2-5, the V gene TRBV10-3, with TRBD2 as a possible D gene (5 bases). This CDR3 spans 14 amino acids. Per the germline V gene, CDR1 is ENHRY and CDR2 is SYGVKD. This chain's CDR3 is CASSDRGPQETQYF. The DNA of the CDR3 is TGTGCCAGCAGTGACCGCGGGCCCCAAGAGACCCAGTACTTC.

This clonotype was recorded many times. J is TRBJ2-7 and V is TRBV15; D is unclear. This CDR3 region has 15 residues. Trimming took 0 bases from V and 1 from J, leaving 10 bases between them. Germline V gene lookup returns CDR1 LNHNV and CDR2 YYDKDF (reference sequence). CDR3 nucleotide sequence: TGTGCCACCAGCAGAGATAGGGCAGGTTCCTACGAGCAGTACTTC. Translated, it gives CATSRDRAGSYEQYF.

The V call is TRBV6-5, the J call TRBJ1-1; D remains unclear. V was clipped by 5 bases and J by 4 bases, with 14 bases between them. The length of the CDR3 is 14 residues. The germline gives CDR1 MNHEY, CDR2 SVGAGI. The CDR3 DNA reads as TGTGCCAGCAGTGATTGGGCCAGCACCACTGAAGCTTTCTTT. Its protein product is CASSDWASTTEAFF.

This clonotype turned up a few times. The chain is built from TRBV25-1 and TRBJ1-1; maybe TRBD1 (6 bases). The germline V gene encodes CDR1 MGHDK and CDR2 SYGVNS. The CDR3 consists of 15 residues. Trimming took off 5 bases at V and 3 bases at J, with 16 bases between the two ends. The CDR3 DNA reads TGTGCCAGCAGTTTCAAAACAGGGCTTGACACTGAAGCTTTCTTT. Translation gives CASSFKTGLDTEAFF.

As for this clonotype: This clone may be a read error of a much larger clone one base away. No conserved phenylalanine or tryptophan is present at the end of the CDR3, so a read error is the likely explanation. The genes are TRBV7-2 and TRBJ2-7, with D uncertain. Germline CDR1 is SGHTA and CDR2 is FQGNSA. The CDR3 runs to 14 residues. The germline V and J ends were trimmed by 5 bases and 0 bases, with 11 bases remaining between them. CDR3 nucleotide sequence: TGTGCCAGCAGCCCAAGTTCAATCTCCTACGAGCAGTACTCC. Translating gives CASSPSSISYEQYS.

This clonotype appeared many times. This chain joins TRBV5-1 and TRBJ2-5, with a possible D match to TRBD1 (6 bases). The ends were cut back, 0 bases at V and 2 bases at J, with 14 bases in the middle. Germline CDR1 and CDR2: SGHRS and YFSETQ. CDR3 size: 16 residues. CDR3 sequence (DNA): TGCGCCAGCAGCTTGGAAGGGGCGAGGGGGCAAGAGACCCAGTACTTC. It translates to CASSLEGARGQETQYF.

Comment on this clonotype: This may be a read error: a much more frequent sequence differs by one nucleotide. V usage is TRBV7-2 and J usage is TRBJ2-5; 13 nucleotides line up with TRBD2. Per germline, CDR1 SGHTA and CDR2 FQGNSA. J lost 4 bases, V lost 4 bases, and 6 bases had no gene match. This CDR3 comprises 16 residues. The CDR3 coding sequence is TGTGCCAGCAGCTCCAGGACTAGCGGGAGAGGAGAGACCCAGTACTTC. Protein sequence: CASSSRTSGRGETQYF.

This clonotype was detected ten times or more. The chain carries TRBV7-6 and TRBJ2-2; D remains ambiguous. The CDR3 is made up of 13 amino acids. The V gene lost 0 bases and the J gene lost 6 bases, with 5 bases spanning the gap. CDR1 is SGHVS and CDR2 is FNYEAQ in the germline V gene. The CDR3 region has the DNA TGTGCCAGCAGCTTAGCGTGGGCCGGGGAGCTGTTTTTT. Translation gives CASSLAWAGELFF.

The chain uses TRBV7-6 and TRBJ2-1, with D possibly TRBD1 on 5 matching bases. Trimming pared 5 bases from V and 3 bases from J, leaving 11 bases between. CDR1 and CDR2 (germline): SGHVS, FNYEAQ. The CDR3 extends over 14 amino acids. The CDR3, as DNA: TGTGCCAGCAGCCCCAGGGCAGGCTACAATGAGCAGTTCTTC. It codes for CASSPRAGYNEQFF.

This clonotype has only a few counts. The gene calls are TRBV29-1 and TRBJ2-5; tentative D call: TRBD2 (5 bases). The V gene lost 2 bases and the J gene lost 3 bases, with 10 bases spanning the gap. This CDR3 comprises 13 residues. The germline CDR1 and CDR2 sequences are SQVTM and ANQGSEA. The CDR3 spells CSVETRAKETQYF. The CDR3 DNA reads TGCAGCGTTGAAACTAGGGCCAAAGAGACCCAGTACTTC.

The chain carries TRBV19 and TRBJ1-2; 8 positions agree with TRBD1. Germline CDR1 and CDR2: LNHDA and SQIVND (reference sequence). This CDR3 has 13 residues. J gave up 3 bases and V 7 bases, and 4 bases lay outside the gene matches. DNA of the CDR3: TGTGCCAGTACTAGGACAGGGCACTATGGCTACACCTTC. Translation gives CASTRTGHYGYTF.